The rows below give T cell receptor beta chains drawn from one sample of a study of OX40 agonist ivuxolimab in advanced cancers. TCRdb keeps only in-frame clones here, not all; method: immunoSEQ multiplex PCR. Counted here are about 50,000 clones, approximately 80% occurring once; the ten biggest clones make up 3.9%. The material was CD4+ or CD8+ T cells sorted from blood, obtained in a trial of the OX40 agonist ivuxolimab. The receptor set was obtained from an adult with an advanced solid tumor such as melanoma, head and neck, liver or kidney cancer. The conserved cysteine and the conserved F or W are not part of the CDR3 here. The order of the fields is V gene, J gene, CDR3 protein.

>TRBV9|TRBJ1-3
ASSPQTAIGNTIY
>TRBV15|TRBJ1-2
ATSRQGTSYGYT
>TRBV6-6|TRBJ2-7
ASSLSFSYEQY
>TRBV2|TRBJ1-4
ASSVETVVKLF
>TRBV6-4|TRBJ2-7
ASSDSRGLDSYEQY
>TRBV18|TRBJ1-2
ASSPSVTQGGGYT
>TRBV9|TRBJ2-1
ASSVGSSGDNEQF
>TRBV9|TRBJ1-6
ASSVSTDGANSPLH
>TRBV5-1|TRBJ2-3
ASSLTSGYLTDTQY
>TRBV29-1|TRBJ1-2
SVEGQLQGYGYT
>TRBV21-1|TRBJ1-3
ASSKRDRGIDTIY
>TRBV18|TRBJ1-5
ASSSGQSQPQH
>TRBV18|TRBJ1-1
ASSPVTGEAEAF
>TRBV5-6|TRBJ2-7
ASSFSYRDRTYEQY
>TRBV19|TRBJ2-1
ASSIAETVDEQF
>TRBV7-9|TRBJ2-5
ASSLVGLSKETQY
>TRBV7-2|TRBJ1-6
ASSLVSGASPLH
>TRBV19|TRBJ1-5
ASTYGGGGKNQPQH
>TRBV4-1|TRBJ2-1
ASSQEKSGREGQF
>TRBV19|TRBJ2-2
ASRGQGLNTGELF
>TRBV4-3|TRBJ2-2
ASSPSVLLGELF
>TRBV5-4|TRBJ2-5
ASSYRQVQETQY
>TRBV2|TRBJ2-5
ASRFQGETQY
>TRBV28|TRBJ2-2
ASRLAGVGTGELF
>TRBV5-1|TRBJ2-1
ASSLVVSTRGGSEQF
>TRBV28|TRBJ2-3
ASSPPGTSSFTDTQY
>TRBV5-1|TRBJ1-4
ASSNSLANEKLF
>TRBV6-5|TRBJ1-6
ASSREVDSPLH
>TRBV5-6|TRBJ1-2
ASSLLGQGLNYGYT
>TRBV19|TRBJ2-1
ASTRVWGSSYNEQF
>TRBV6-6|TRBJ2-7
ASSYRSEQY
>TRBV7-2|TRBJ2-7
ASSLRTGGEYEQY
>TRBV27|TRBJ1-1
ASVSRLGTEAF
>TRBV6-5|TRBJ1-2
ASRIGTAYGYT
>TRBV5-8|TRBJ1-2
ASSFEYYGYT
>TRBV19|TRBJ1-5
ASSRRQGGQPQH
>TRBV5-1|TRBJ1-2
ASSPDRLNYGYT
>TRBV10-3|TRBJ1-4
AISKDRDYEKLF
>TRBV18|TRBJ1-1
ASSPMGPTNTEAF
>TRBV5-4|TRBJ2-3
ASSLTDTQY
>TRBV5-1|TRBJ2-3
ANILGTGADTQY
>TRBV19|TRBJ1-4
ASSNLQGSRLPLGDEKLF
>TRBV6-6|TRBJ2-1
ASSRLAGGSNEQF
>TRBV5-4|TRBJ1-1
ASSLGGGWVSAEAF
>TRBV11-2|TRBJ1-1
ASSSRFEAF
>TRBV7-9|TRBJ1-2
ASSLPGTHGYT
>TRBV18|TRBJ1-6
ASSATGSTNSPLH
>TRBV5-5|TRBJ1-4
ASSLARRLLNEKLF
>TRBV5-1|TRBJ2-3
ASSLVGQTSTDTQY
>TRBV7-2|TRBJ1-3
ASSRTGQVSGNTIY
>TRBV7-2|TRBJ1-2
ASSSRVGYGYT
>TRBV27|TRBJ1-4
ASSRRGLTNEKLF
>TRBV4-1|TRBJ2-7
ASSQGAGGISYEQY
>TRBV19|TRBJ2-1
ASSISGGGYNEQF
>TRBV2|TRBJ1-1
ASSERSTGLRNTEAF
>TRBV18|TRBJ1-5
ASSPTGEQPQH
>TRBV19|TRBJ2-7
AVPRRTYEQY